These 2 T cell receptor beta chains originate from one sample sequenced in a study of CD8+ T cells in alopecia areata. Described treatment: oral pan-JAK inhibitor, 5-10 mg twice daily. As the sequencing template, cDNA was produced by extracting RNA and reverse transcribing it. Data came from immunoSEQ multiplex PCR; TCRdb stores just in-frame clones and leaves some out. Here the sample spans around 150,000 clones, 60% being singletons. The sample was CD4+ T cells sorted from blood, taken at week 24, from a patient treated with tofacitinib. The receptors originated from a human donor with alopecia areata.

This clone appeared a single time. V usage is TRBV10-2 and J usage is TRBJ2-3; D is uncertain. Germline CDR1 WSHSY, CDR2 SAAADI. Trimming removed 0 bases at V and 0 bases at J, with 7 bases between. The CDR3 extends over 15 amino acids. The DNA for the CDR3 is TGCGCCAGCAGTGAGTCGTTCGGTAGCACAGATACGCAGTATTTT. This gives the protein CASSESFGSTDTQYF.

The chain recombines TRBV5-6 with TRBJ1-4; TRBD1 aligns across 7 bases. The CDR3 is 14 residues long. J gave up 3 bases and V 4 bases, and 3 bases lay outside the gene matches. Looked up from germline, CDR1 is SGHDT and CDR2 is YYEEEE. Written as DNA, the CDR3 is TGTGCCAGCAGCCCAGGGGGAGCTAATGAAAAACTGTTTTTT. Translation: CASSPGGANEKLFF.